This T cell receptor beta chain was recovered during a study of cytomegalovirus exposure and HLA in healthy donors. The study, taken as a whole, reports: Analysis was carried out at a later point, and it linked a missense DCLRE1C variant to TCR beta V- and J-gene trimming. The only immune exposure information that was available was CMV serostatus. Most TCR sequences were rare, but some public TCRs occurred in many donors.

PCR used 60 Vbeta primers and 13 Jbeta primers. Assay used: immunoSEQ multiplex PCR; TCRdb lists only in-frame clones, some missing. Its table lists under 200,000 clones. Worth noting for this clone: Its antigen remains unidentified.

This CDR3 is 17 amino acids long. V dropped 4 bases and J dropped 2; count of bases not matched to a gene: 10. CDR1 and CDR2 (germline): LGHNA, YNFKEQ. The sequence was obtained from a man aged 25 to 40 in good health and CMV-seronegative. The V call is TRBV4-2, the J call TRBJ2-7, with 11 bases matching TRBD2. The sequenced sample consisted of PBMCs. The CDR3 protein is CASSRETSGASTYEQYF. In DNA, the CDR3 is TGTGCCAGCAGCCGAGAGACTAGCGGGGCAAGTACCTACGAGCAGTACTTC.